These 31 T cell receptor beta chains originate from one sample sequenced in a study of blood T cell repertoires in COVID-19. Some clones are missing from TCRdb's copy, which holds only in-frame ones; the method was immunoSEQ multiplex PCR. Of about 43,000 clones in the sample, almost 85% were seen once. Specimen: peripheral blood. The origin of the receptors is a woman aged 60-70 years with acute or convalescent COVID-19.

The V and J genes are TRBV5-1 and TRBJ2-1; 8 bases align to TRBD2. In germline, CDR1 is SGHRS, CDR2 YFSETQ. V shed 7 bases and J 6 bases; nucleotides not matched to a gene: 9. The CDR3 has 14 residues. CDR3 loop: CASGLGRGVNEQFF. The CDR3 DNA reads TGCGCCAGCGGACTCGGGCGGGGGGTCAATGAGCAGTTCTTC.

Of note for this clone: The junction shows a germline mismatch at one end, possibly a read error. The chain carries TRBV5-1 and TRBJ1-1, with D perhaps matching TRBD1 (5 bases). In germline, CDR1 is SGHRS, CDR2 YFSETQ. The CDR3 covers 13 residues. The CDR3 region is CASSLRGNPEAFF. In nucleotides, the CDR3 is TGCGCCAGCAGCTTGCGGGGGAACCCTGAAGCTTTCTTT.

This chain joins TRBV27 and TRBJ1-6, with D unresolved. There are 16 residues in the CDR3. Germline V gives CDR1 MNHEY, CDR2 SMNVEV (reference sequence). V was shortened by 5 bases and J by 0 bases, with 11 bases between the two germline ends. CDR3 coding DNA: TGTGCCAGCAGTAAGCGGCAGAGCTCCTATAATTCACCCCTCCACTTT. Amino acids: CASSKRQSSYNSPLHF.

Of note for this clone: Other DNA variants within this sample encode the same CDR3. This chain's CDR3 is CAWSGQGYGYTF. Here the CDR3 DNA reads TGTGCCTGGAGTGGGCAGGGGTATGGCTACACCTTC. This chain connects TRBV30 to TRBJ1-2, with TRBD1 as a possible D gene (6 bases). The germline V gene encodes CDR1 GTSNPN and CDR2 SVGIG (reference sequence). The V and J ends lost 1 base and 5 bases respectively, with 8 bases between them. This CDR3 contains 12 residues.

This clone was seen only a few times. The chain combines TRBV27 with TRBJ2-2, with a weak D call TRBD2 (6 bases). The CDR3 loop spans 14 amino acids. Trimming left V 8 bases short and J 4 bases short, with 14 bases between. Germline V gene data show CDR1 as MNHEY and CDR2 as SMNVEV (reference sequence). CDR3 region: CASGLAASTGELFF. CDR3 bases: TGTGCCAGCGGATTAGCGGCGTCCACCGGGGAGCTGTTTTTT.

The chain carries TRBV5-1 and TRBJ2-1, with D maybe TRBD2 (6 bases). V was clipped by 3 bases and J by 9 bases, with 10 bases between them. The CDR3 spans 12 residues. Germline V gene data show CDR1 as SGHRS and CDR2 as YFSETQ. The CDR3 is CASSYAGGEQFF. In DNA, the CDR3 is TGCGCCAGCAGCTACGCCGGGGGTGAGCAGTTCTTC.

The V gene is TRBV13, the J gene TRBJ1-1; 8 bases are shared with TRBD1. The germline CDR1 and CDR2 sequences are PRHDT and FYEKMQ (reference sequence). Trimming cost V 5 bases and J 11 bases; bases outside gene matches: 10. This CDR3 is built from 13 residues. DNA of the CDR3: TGTGCCAGCAGCAAACAGGACAGGGTGGTCGCTTTCTTT. This gives the protein CASSKQDRVVAFF.

This clone appeared once. The chain has TRBV30 and TRBJ2-5; weak D call: TRBD1 (5 bases). The CDR3 runs 12 residues. V was clipped by 7 bases and J by 5 bases, with 14 bases between them. Germline CDR1 reads GTSNPN; CDR2 reads SVGIG (reference sequence). CDR3 nucleotide sequence: TGTGCCTTGGAGACGCCAGGGGAGACCCAGTACTTC. Translated: CALETPGETQYF.

This clone was found once. The chain carries TRBV5-1 and TRBJ2-2; TRBD2 agrees at 8 bases. J gave up 6 bases and V 4 bases, and 11 bases lay outside the gene matches. The germline V gene has CDR1 SGHRS and CDR2 YFSETQ. The CDR3 loop spans 16 amino acids. CDR3 amino acids: CASSPLRSGGAGELFF. DNA for the CDR3: TGCGCCAGCAGCCCCCTGAGGAGCGGGGGAGCCGGGGAGCTGTTTTTT.

The chain carries TRBV9 and TRBJ2-2, with 7 bases aligning to TRBD1. Trimming at V came to 1 base and at J to 0 bases, leaving 3 bases not matched to a gene. Germline CDR1 SGDLS, CDR2 YYNGEE. The CDR3 extends over 16 amino acids. The CDR3 bases are TGTGCCAGCAGCGTACGACAGGGCGCGAACACCGGGGAGCTGTTTTTT. Protein: CASSVRQGANTGELFF.

The V call is TRBV11-2, the J call TRBJ1-6, with D unresolved. V lost 2 bases and J lost 4, with 18 bases in between. This CDR3 spans 18 amino acids. CDR1 and CDR2 from the germline V gene are SGHAT and FQNNGV. The CDR3 sequence is CASSLLPHLGSYNSPLHF. CDR3 nucleotides: TGTGCCAGCAGCTTACTCCCTCACCTGGGCAGTTATAATTCACCCCTCCACTTT.

The chain is built from TRBV19 and TRBJ2-7; 7 nucleotides match TRBD2. The CDR3 is 13 residues long. Germline V gene lookup returns CDR1 LNHDA and CDR2 SQIVND (reference sequence). J gave up 2 bases and V 5 bases, and 3 bases lay outside the gene matches. In DNA, the CDR3 is TGTGCCAGTAGTGGGGGGACTACCTACGAGCAGTACTTC. Protein: CASSGGTTYEQYF. The full variable domain, completed using reference TRBV19 and TRBJ2-7, is DGGITQSPKYLFRKEGQNVTLSCEQNLNHDAMYWYRQDPGQGLRLIYYSQIVNDFQKGDIAEGYSVSREKKESFPLTVTSAQKNPTAFYLCASSGGTTYEQYFGPGTRLTVT.

This clone is a singleton in its sample. V is TRBV5-4 and J is TRBJ2-3; 11 bases align to TRBD2. J was trimmed by 3 bases and V by 4 bases; bases with no gene match: 4. Germline lookup yields CDR1 SGHNT and CDR2 YYREEE (reference sequence). This CDR3 is built from 15 residues. The CDR3 sequence is CASSTGTSGTDTQYF. The CDR3 DNA reads TGTGCCAGCAGCACCGGGACTAGCGGTACAGATACGCAGTATTTT.

V gene TRBV6-1 combines with J gene TRBJ1-5; D may be TRBD1 (6 bases). Germline loops: CDR1 MNHNS, CDR2 SASEGT. V lost 0 bases and J 6 bases, leaving 9 bases between the germline ends. This CDR3 is 14 amino acids long. This CDR3 reads CASSEAYRVQPQHF. CDR3 nucleotides: TGTGCCAGCAGTGAAGCATACAGGGTTCAGCCCCAGCATTTT.

The rearrangement links TRBV19 to TRBJ1-1; the match to TRBD1 covers 9 bases. This CDR3 contains 14 residues. Trimming removed 7 bases from V and 1 base from J; junction bases left unmatched: 4. Germline assignment: CDR1 LNHDA and CDR2 SQIVND (reference sequence). CDR3 sequence (DNA): TGTGCCAGTACTACGACAGGGGGGAACACTGAAGCTTTCTTT. It yields the protein CASTTTGGNTEAFF.

The chain employs TRBV14 and TRBJ2-3; the D is unclear. From germline, CDR1 is SGHDN and CDR2 FVKESK. Trimming removed 3 bases at V and 2 bases at J, with 12 bases between. The CDR3 sequence is 15 residues long. The CDR3 bases are TGTGCCAGCAGCCAGACAAAATTTAACACAGATACGCAGTATTTT. Translating it yields CASSQTKFNTDTQYF. Filled out from reference TRBV14 and TRBJ2-3, the complete variable domain reads EAGVTQFPSHSVIEKGQTVTLRCDPISGHDNLYWYRRVMGKEIKFLLHFVKESKQDESGMPNNRFLAERTGGTYSTLKVQPAELEDSGVYFCASSQTKFNTDTQYFGPGTRLTVL.

V is TRBV11-3 and J is TRBJ1-3; D is uncertain. The germline V gene encodes CDR1 SGHNT and CDR2 YENEEA. V was shortened by 5 bases and J by 0 bases, with 5 bases between the two germline ends. The CDR3 is 13 amino acids. Written as DNA, the CDR3 is TGTGCCAGCAGCGGCAGCTCTGGAAACACCATATATTTT. This translates into CASSGSSGNTIYF.

This clone appeared once. The genes are TRBV20-1 and TRBJ1-5; D is undetermined. The CDR3 runs 12 residues. Germline V gene sequence: CDR1 DFQATT, CDR2 SNEGSKA (reference sequence). Trimming took 3 bases from V and 7 from J, leaving 10 bases between them. This CDR3 reads CSASGEDQPQHF. The CDR3 DNA reads as TGCAGTGCTAGTGGGGAGGACCAGCCCCAGCATTTT.

The genes are TRBV5-1 and TRBJ2-3; 9 bases fit TRBD1. CDR1 is SGHRS and CDR2 is YFSETQ in the germline V gene. V shed 4 bases, J shed 0 bases, and the junction held 9 bases outside the gene matches. The CDR3 contains 17 residues. The CDR3 DNA is TGCGCCAGCAGCCCCCGAGGGACAGGGATAAGCACAGATACGCAGTATTTT. Protein sequence: CASSPRGTGISTDTQYF.

The chain carries TRBV11-2 and TRBJ1-3; maybe TRBD1 (6 bases). The V gene lost 1 base and the J gene lost 0 bases, with 10 bases spanning the gap. The CDR3 sequence is 16 residues long. Per the germline V gene, CDR1 is SGHAT and CDR2 is FQNNGV. The CDR3 bases are TGTGCCAGCAGCTTAGGGGGGGGACACTCTGGAAACACCATATATTTT. It specifies CASSLGGGHSGNTIYF.

This sequence joins TRBV5-4 and TRBJ2-7; possibly TRBD2 for D (5 bases). The CDR3 totals 16 residues. Germline V gives CDR1 SGHNT, CDR2 YYREEE (reference sequence). Between the trimmed V and J ends, which lost 0 bases and 2 bases, there was a span of 15 bases. CDR3 nucleotide sequence: TGTGCCAGCAGCTTGGCCCAGCGGCCGAAACCCTACGAGCAGTACTTC. Amino acid sequence: CASSLAQRPKPYEQYF. The entire variable domain, with the rest obtained from reference TRBV5-4 and TRBJ2-7, is as follows: ETGVTQSPTHLIKTRGQQVTLRCSSQSGHNTVSWYQQALGQGPQFIFQYYREEENGRGNFPPRFSGLQFPNYSSELNVNALELDDSALYLCASSLAQRPKPYEQYFGPGTRLTVT.

This clone was picked up one time. The chain employs TRBV11-3 and TRBJ2-7; D ambiguous. The V gene's germline CDR1 is SGHNT and CDR2 YENEEA. V was clipped by 1 base and J by 4 bases, with 14 bases between them. This CDR3 comprises 15 residues. CDR3 coding DNA: TGTGCCAGCAGCTTAGTGGAGAGGAAATTTTACGAGCAGTACTTC. Residues: CASSLVERKFYEQYF.

J is TRBJ2-1 and V is TRBV29-1, with 7 positions matching TRBD1. This CDR3 region has 13 residues. V dropped 6 bases and J dropped 9; count of bases not matched to a gene: 11. In germline, CDR1 is SQVTM, CDR2 ANQGSEA. For the CDR3, the DNA is TGCAGCGTCCAGACAGGGTTAGGAGGTGAGCAGTTCTTC. It yields the protein CSVQTGLGGEQFF.

V and J are TRBV11-2 and TRBJ1-1; weak D call: TRBD1 (5 bases). From germline, CDR1 is SGHAT and CDR2 FQNNGV. The CDR3 extends over 13 amino acids. The V end was cut by 5 bases, the J end by 4 bases, with 11 bases between. CDR3 nucleotide sequence: TGTGCCAGCAGCGCAGGGCTGGCCACTGAAGCTTTCTTT. Protein sequence: CASSAGLATEAFF.

CDR3 region: CASSFGVTGELFF. As DNA, the CDR3 is TGTGCCAGCAGTTTTGGAGTCACCGGGGAGCTGTTTTTT. The chain uses TRBV27 and TRBJ2-2; D is undetermined. Looked up from germline, CDR1 is MNHEY and CDR2 is SMNVEV (reference sequence). V dropped 3 bases and J dropped 4 bases, with 6 bases sitting between them. This CDR3 has 13 residues.

This chain joins TRBV7-9 and TRBJ2-2, with TRBD1 matching 9 bases. This CDR3 contains 17 residues. CDR1 is SEHNR and CDR2 is FQNEAQ in the germline V gene (reference sequence). V lost 5 bases, J lost 2 bases, and 9 bases stayed unmatched. This chain's CDR3 is CASSLDRGGLNTGELFF. In nucleotides, the CDR3 is TGTGCCAGCAGCCTTGACAGGGGGGGCCTTAACACCGGGGAGCTGTTTTTT.

This sequence joins TRBV19 and TRBJ1-1, with 7 bases lining up with TRBD1. After removal of 4 bases from V and 5 bases from J, the junction contained 4 bases not matched to a gene. Germline values: CDR1 LNHDA, CDR2 SQIVND (reference sequence). The CDR3 has 13 residues. CDR3 bases: TGTGCCAGTAGTAACAGGGGAAGGACTGAAGCTTTCTTT. Protein product: CASSNRGRTEAFF.

V gene TRBV10-3 combines with J gene TRBJ1-1; 7 positions match TRBD1. CDR1 is ENHRY and CDR2 is SYGVKD in the germline V gene. Trimming cost V 1 base and J 1 base; bases outside gene matches: 3. The CDR3 sequence is 15 residues long. CDR3 region: CAISELGQTNTEAFF. CDR3 DNA: TGTGCCATCAGTGAGTTGGGACAGACGAACACTGAAGCTTTCTTT.

V and J are TRBV29-1 and TRBJ2-6; 7 nucleotides agree with TRBD1. The CDR3 runs to 16 residues. Looked up from germline, CDR1 is SQVTM and CDR2 is ANQGSEA. With V trimmed by 2 bases and J by 0 bases, 4 bases remained unmatched. The CDR3 DNA sequence: TGCAGCGTTGAAACAGGGGTCCACTCTGGGGCCAACGTCCTGACTTTC. Its protein product is CSVETGVHSGANVLTF.

This chain connects TRBV12-5 to TRBJ2-1, with a tentative D call TRBD1 (6 bases). Germline lookup yields CDR1 LGHNT and CDR2 FRNRAP. V was cut by 4 bases and J by 4 bases, with 8 bases left in between. The CDR3 covers 13 residues. CDR3 DNA sequence: TGTGCTAGTGGTTACGACAGGTACAATGAGCAGTTCTTC. It translates to CASGYDRYNEQFF.

V and J are TRBV29-1 and TRBJ2-1; 7 bases match TRBD1. CDR1 is SQVTM, CDR2 ANQGSEA, per germline. This CDR3 has 15 residues. J lost 0 bases, V lost 1 base, and 3 bases had no gene match. For the CDR3, the DNA is TGCAGCGTTGAAGGGACAGGTAACTCCTACAATGAGCAGTTCTTC. It yields the protein CSVEGTGNSYNEQFF.